This is a list of T cell receptor beta chains from one sample in a study of blood T cell repertoires in COVID-19. Data came from immunoSEQ multiplex PCR; TCRdb stores just in-frame clones and leaves some out. The table lists 170,000 or so clones, 86% of them singletons. Sequencing was performed on peripheral blood. The receptors come from a middle-aged man with active or convalescent COVID-19. CDR3s include the opening cysteine and the closing phenylalanine or tryptophan. D genes are given only for firm matches. Not every row has a clone size; where given, it reads once, few, many or a size class.

d_gene: -
abundance: -
j_gene: TRBJ2-2
v_gene: TRBV9
CDR3aa: CASRRGRAGGWYTGELFF
CDR3nt: TGTGCCAGCAGACGAGGGAGGGCAGGGGGCTGGTACACCGGGGAGCTGTTTTTT

d_gene: -
abundance: -
j_gene: TRBJ1-2
v_gene: TRBV3-1/TRBV3-2
CDR3aa: CASSQVPGYGYTF
CDR3nt: TGTGCCAGCAGCCAAGTCCCAGGGTATGGCTACACCTTC

d_gene: TRBD2
abundance: -
j_gene: TRBJ2-3
v_gene: TRBV29-1
CDR3aa: CSVTTSVGDTQYF
CDR3nt: TGCAGCGTTACGACTAGCGTCGGAGATACGCAGTATTTT

d_gene: -
abundance: -
j_gene: TRBJ2-7
v_gene: TRBV6-5
CDR3aa: CASSRDKGSYEQYF
CDR3nt: TGTGCCAGCAGCCGGGACAAGGGATCATACGAGCAGTACTTC

d_gene: TRBD1
abundance: -
j_gene: TRBJ2-7
v_gene: TRBV28
CDR3aa: CASRGQGNEQYF
CDR3nt: TGTGCCAGCAGGGGACAGGGAAACGAGCAGTACTTC

d_gene: -
abundance: -
j_gene: TRBJ2-1
v_gene: TRBV5-4
CDR3aa: CASSLVGGQDNEQFF
CDR3nt: TGTGCCAGCAGCTTGGTGGGGGGGCAGGACAATGAGCAGTTCTTC

d_gene: TRBD1
abundance: -
j_gene: TRBJ1-1
v_gene: TRBV5-1
CDR3aa: CASSVTGGDTEAFF
CDR3nt: TGCGCCAGCAGCGTGACAGGGGGAGACACTGAAGCTTTCTTT

d_gene: TRBD1
abundance: once
j_gene: TRBJ1-1
v_gene: TRBV5-1
CDR3aa: CASSQRQGLAFF
CDR3nt: TGCGCCAGCAGCCAGAGACAGGGTTTGGCTTTCTTT

d_gene: TRBD1
abundance: -
j_gene: TRBJ1-4
v_gene: TRBV3-1/TRBV3-2
CDR3aa: CASSHGGGRVEKLFF
CDR3nt: TGTGCCAGCAGCCATGGAGGGGGCAGGGTTGAAAAACTGTTTTTT

d_gene: -
abundance: once
j_gene: TRBJ1-1
v_gene: TRBV9
CDR3aa: CASGAPQPNTEAFF
CDR3nt: TGTGCCAGCGGAGCGCCCCAGCCAAACACTGAAGCTTTCTTT

d_gene: TRBD1
abundance: few
j_gene: TRBJ2-5
v_gene: TRBV2
CDR3aa: CASSSGQGSQETQYF
CDR3nt: TGTGCCAGCAGTTCAGGACAGGGGTCCCAAGAGACCCAGTACTTC

d_gene: -
abundance: -
j_gene: TRBJ2-3
v_gene: TRBV5-4
CDR3aa: CASSLPGGGTDTQYF
CDR3nt: TGTGCCAGCAGCTTGCCGGGGGGCGGGACAGATACGCAGTATTTT

d_gene: TRBD2
abundance: -
j_gene: TRBJ2-3
v_gene: TRBV7-7
CDR3aa: CASSLGLAGGDTQYF
CDR3nt: TGTGCTAGCAGCTTGGGACTAGCGGGGGGAGATACGCAGTATTTT

d_gene: TRBD1
abundance: -
j_gene: TRBJ1-2
v_gene: TRBV4-2
CDR3aa: CASSQEVARGNYGYTF
CDR3nt: TGTGCCAGCAGCCAAGAAGTTGCCAGGGGGAACTATGGCTACACCTTC

d_gene: -
abundance: -
j_gene: TRBJ1-2
v_gene: TRBV4-2
CDR3aa: CASSQDKGLNGYTF
CDR3nt: TGTGCCAGCAGCCAAGATAAGGGGCTTAATGGCTACACCTTC

d_gene: TRBD2
abundance: -
j_gene: TRBJ2-7
v_gene: TRBV10-3
CDR3aa: CAISFSTSGYEQYF
CDR3nt: TGTGCCATCAGCTTCTCGACTAGCGGGTACGAGCAGTACTTC

d_gene: -
abundance: -
j_gene: TRBJ2-7
v_gene: TRBV5-1
CDR3aa: CASSLLSSVTYEQYF
CDR3nt: TGCGCCAGCAGCTTGTTGTCTAGCGTCACCTACGAGCAGTACTTC

d_gene: -
abundance: -
j_gene: TRBJ2-5
v_gene: TRBV4-3
CDR3aa: CASSPRSGETQYF
CDR3nt: TGCGCCAGCAGCCCGCGGAGCGGGGAGACCCAGTACTTC

d_gene: TRBD2
abundance: once
j_gene: TRBJ2-5
v_gene: TRBV7-9
CDR3aa: CASSLAPGLAPAYF
CDR3nt: TGTGCCAGCAGCTTAGCGCCTGGACTAGCGCCGGCCTACTTC

d_gene: -
abundance: once
j_gene: TRBJ2-1
v_gene: TRBV24-1
CDR3aa: CATSADYGGNEQFF
CDR3nt: TGTGCCACCAGTGCGGACTATGGCGGGAATGAGCAGTTCTTC

d_gene: -
abundance: -
j_gene: TRBJ1-1
v_gene: TRBV18
CDR3aa: CASSSTGNTEAFF
CDR3nt: TGTGCCAGCTCGTCGACAGGGAACACTGAAGCTTTCTTT

d_gene: TRBD2
abundance: -
j_gene: TRBJ2-7
v_gene: TRBV20-1
CDR3aa: CSASWTSGSGEQYF
CDR3nt: TGCAGTGCTAGTTGGACTAGCGGGAGTGGGGAGCAGTACTTC

d_gene: TRBD1
abundance: -
j_gene: TRBJ1-1
v_gene: TRBV7-9
CDR3aa: CASSLGTGAEAFF
CDR3nt: TGTGCCAGCAGCTTGGGGACAGGGGCTGAAGCTTTCTTT

d_gene: -
abundance: few
j_gene: TRBJ2-1
v_gene: TRBV5-4
CDR3aa: CASSLRINMDNEQFF
CDR3nt: TGTGCCAGCAGCTTACGTATAAACATGGACAATGAGCAGTTCTTC

d_gene: -
abundance: -
j_gene: TRBJ2-6
v_gene: TRBV27
CDR3aa: CASSPRGAGANVLTF
CDR3nt: TGTGCCAGCAGTCCCCGGGGTGCTGGGGCCAACGTCCTGACTTTC

d_gene: -
abundance: -
j_gene: TRBJ1-5
v_gene: TRBV5-1
CDR3aa: CASSLAGGYQPQHF
CDR3nt: TGCGCCAGCAGCTTGGCGGGAGGGTATCAGCCCCAGCATTTT

d_gene: TRBD1
abundance: -
j_gene: TRBJ2-7
v_gene: TRBV7-3
CDR3aa: CASSQGQGFYEQYF
CDR3nt: TGTGCCAGCAGCCAGGGACAGGGGTTCTACGAGCAGTACTTC

d_gene: -
abundance: -
j_gene: TRBJ1-2
v_gene: TRBV7-2
CDR3aa: CASSLGSGADGYTF
CDR3nt: TGTGCCAGCAGCTTAGGGAGTGGGGCGGATGGCTACACCTTC

d_gene: -
abundance: -
j_gene: TRBJ2-1
v_gene: TRBV24-1
CDR3aa: CATSDPFSGGNGAEQFF
CDR3nt: TGTGCCACCAGTGATCCTTTTTCTGGCGGGAACGGCGCTGAGCAGTTCTTC

d_gene: -
abundance: -
j_gene: TRBJ1-6
v_gene: TRBV21-1
CDR3aa: CASSKERREENSPLHF
CDR3nt: TGTGCCAGCAGCAAAGAGAGGAGGGAAGAGAATTCACCCCTCCACTTT

d_gene: -
abundance: -
j_gene: TRBJ1-3
v_gene: TRBV2
CDR3aa: CASSELRSSGNTIYF
CDR3nt: TGTGCCAGCAGTGAGTTACGGAGCTCTGGAAACACCATATATTTT